This T cell receptor beta chain originates from a study of T-cell reconstitution after alpha-beta-depleted transplantation in children. The authors prepared the TCRbeta library with unique molecular identifiers. TCRdb fed the PCR reads into MiXCR, producing one record per CDR3 protein. The sample lists 640,000 or so distinct CDR3 sequences; about 15% were seen once. The CDR3 loop spans 13 amino acids. Germline CDR1 is SGHRS and CDR2 is YFSETQ. With 0 bases removed from V and 5 bases from J, the gap between germline ends came to 6 bases. The table lists this clonotype with many counts. The receptor comes from a human donor who donated a stem cell graft to a child with acute myeloid leukemia. The sequenced sample was PBMCs from the stem cell graft donor, obtained from the stem cell graft. This chain connects TRBV5-1 to TRBJ2-1, with unresolved D. The CDR3 DNA reads as TGCGCCAGCAGCTTGGGGGCGAACAATGAGCAGTTCTTC. Amino acids: CASSLGANNEQFF.